A single sample gave rise to the 20 T cell receptor beta chains below, sequenced in a study of cytomegalovirus exposure and HLA in healthy donors. A multiplex PCR was run with 60 Vbeta primers and 13 Jbeta primers. Data came from immunoSEQ multiplex PCR; TCRdb stores just in-frame clones and leaves some out. Among 90,000 to 150,000 clones listed, 75% were seen once. Material: PBMCs. Receptors were obtained from a woman aged 35 to 49 in good health and CMV-seropositive.

The chain uses TRBV7-2 and TRBJ1-2; possible D gene TRBD1, 6 bases. Trimming removed 5 bases at V and 5 bases at J, with 18 bases between. The CDR3 is 15 amino acids. Germline loops: CDR1 SGHTA, CDR2 FQGNSA. CDR3 in DNA: TGTGCCAGCAGCCCCAACGGGGGAGGGGGATATGGCTACACCTTC. Translated, it gives CASSPNGGGGYGYTF.

This chain joins TRBV11-2 and TRBJ1-1; unclear D gene. The CDR3 totals 13 residues. CDR1 is SGHAT, CDR2 FQNNGV, per germline. Trimming took off 3 bases at V and 1 base at J, with 6 bases between the two ends. The CDR3 region has the DNA TGTGCCAGCAGCTTTACTGAGAACACTGAAGCTTTCTTT. Amino acid sequence: CASSFTENTEAFF.

The V and J genes are TRBV29-1 and TRBJ2-3, with D possibly matching TRBD2 (5 bases). CDR3 length: 12 residues. In germline, CDR1 is SQVTM, CDR2 ANQGSEA. Trimming removed 7 bases from V and 2 bases from J, with 10 bases in between. CDR3 sequence reads: CSGERDTDTQYF. CDR3 DNA sequence: TGCAGCGGGGAGAGGGACACAGATACGCAGTATTTT.

The table lists this clone with a count of one. This chain joins TRBV6-5 and TRBJ1-2; TRBD1 agrees at 9 bases. Germline V gene sequence: CDR1 MNHEY, CDR2 SVGAGI. The CDR3 runs 16 residues. With 0 bases clipped from V and 4 bases from J, the junction kept 6 bases outside the gene matches. CDR3 sequence reads: CASSYSHRGLGYGYTF. Written as DNA, the CDR3 is TGTGCCAGCAGTTACTCCCACAGGGGGCTAGGCTATGGCTACACCTTC.

The chain couples TRBV4-3 to TRBJ1-4; D gene unclear. Looked up from germline, CDR1 is LGHNA and CDR2 is YSLEER. Between the trimmed V and J ends, which lost 0 bases and 4 bases, there was a span of 15 bases. This CDR3 spans 17 amino acids. This CDR3 is CASSQDESAGLNEKLFF. In DNA form, the CDR3 reads TGCGCCAGCAGCCAAGATGAGTCGGCGGGCCTTAATGAAAAACTGTTTTTT.

This clone showed up just a few times. This chain links TRBV5-6 with TRBJ1-1; the D is unclear. Trimming stripped 0 bases from V and 1 base from J, with 7 bases between. This CDR3 is 14 amino acids long. Looked up from germline, CDR1 is SGHDT and CDR2 is YYEEEE. The CDR3 nucleotides read TGTGCCAGCAGCTTGGTGAGGTCGAACACTGAAGCTTTCTTT. Protein product: CASSLVRSNTEAFF. Full variable domain (remainder filled in from reference TRBV5-6 and TRBJ1-1): DAGVTQSPTHLIKTRGQQVTLRCSPKSGHDTVSWYQQALGQGPQFIFQYYEEEERQRGNFPDRFSGHQFPNYSSELNVNALLLGDSALYLCASSLVRSNTEAFFGQGTRLTVV.

V is TRBV5-4 and J is TRBJ1-2, with TRBD1 matching 7 bases. From germline, CDR1 is SGHNT and CDR2 YYREEE (reference sequence). J was trimmed by 5 bases and V by 4 bases; bases with no gene match: 5. This CDR3 has 13 residues. In DNA, the CDR3 is TGTGCCAGCAGCATCGACAGGGAGTATGGCTACACCTTC. The encoded protein is CASSIDREYGYTF. Complete variable domain (other parts from reference TRBV5-4 and TRBJ1-2): ETGVTQSPTHLIKTRGQQVTLRCSSQSGHNTVSWYQQALGQGPQFIFQYYREEENGRGNFPPRFSGLQFPNYSSELNVNALELDDSALYLCASSIDREYGYTFGSGTRLTVV.

The chain employs TRBV5-6 and TRBJ2-7; weak D call: TRBD1 (5 bases). This CDR3 has 15 residues. CDR1 and CDR2 (germline): SGHDT, YYEEEE. V was cut by 0 bases and J by 3 bases, with 13 bases left in between. The DNA of the CDR3 is TGTGCCAGCAGCTTGGAGAAGGGGTCAGTCTACGAGCAGTACTTC. It encodes CASSLEKGSVYEQYF.

Comments on this clone: Other DNA sequences in the same sample also yield this CDR3. This chain connects TRBV4-3 to TRBJ2-7; TRBD2 matches at 7 bases. The V segment lost 0 bases and the J segment 3 bases; nucleotides outside the gene matches: 5. CDR1 and CDR2 from the germline V gene are LGHNA and YSLEER. The CDR3 contains 15 residues. The CDR3 loop is CASSQDRAGFYEQYF. The DNA for the CDR3 is TGCGCCAGCAGCCAAGATCGAGCGGGATTCTACGAGCAGTACTTC.

This clone has a single count. The chain uses TRBV27 and TRBJ2-7; TRBD2 might be the D (5 bases). The CDR3 consists of 13 residues. Germline values: CDR1 MNHEY, CDR2 SMNVEV (reference sequence). V was shortened by 2 bases and J by 2 bases, with 7 bases between the two germline ends. Written as DNA, the CDR3 is TGTGCCAGCAGTTTAAGGCGGGCCTACGAGCAGTACTTC. As protein: CASSLRRAYEQYF.

V is TRBV18 and J is TRBJ1-1; TRBD1 aligns across 7 bases. This CDR3 region has 15 residues. V gave up 3 bases and J gave up 6 bases; unmatched junction bases: 10. CDR1 is KGHSH, CDR2 LQKENI, per germline. As DNA, the CDR3 is TGTGCCAGCTCACCCTCCGAGGGGGCGATCGCTGAAGCTTTCTTT. Amino acid sequence: CASSPSEGAIAEAFF.

This clone was observed once. The chain carries TRBV5-8 and TRBJ1-5; TRBD1 agrees at 8 bases. Germline CDR1 and CDR2: SGHTS and YDEGEE. The ends lost 7 bases at V and 2 bases at J; junction bases unmatched: 8. This CDR3 contains 15 residues. DNA for the CDR3: TGTGCCAGCGACCAGGGGGCGCGTGGCAATCAGCCCCAGCATTTT. Its protein product is CASDQGARGNQPQHF.

CDR3 protein: CASSPIRDRKNEKLFF. The CDR3 nucleotides are TGTGCCAGCAGCCCCATTAGGGACAGAAAAAATGAAAAACTGTTTTTT. The chain couples TRBV7-6 to TRBJ1-4; the match to TRBD1 covers 7 bases. V was clipped by 5 bases and J by 5 bases; unmatched bases: 11. The CDR3 loop spans 16 amino acids. Germline V CDR1 and CDR2: SGHVS, FNYEAQ.

V gene TRBV10-3 combines with J gene TRBJ1-2; D unclear. CDR1 is ENHRY, CDR2 SYGVKD, per germline. With 2 bases removed from V and 3 bases from J, the gap between germline ends came to 7 bases. The CDR3 spans 13 residues. The CDR3 sequence is CAISEGEDYGYTF. In nucleotides, the CDR3 is TGTGCCATCAGTGAGGGAGAGGACTATGGCTACACCTTC.

The chain joins TRBV4-1 to TRBJ1-6; the match to TRBD1 covers 7 bases. Germline V gene sequence: CDR1 MGHRA, CDR2 YSYEKL. The CDR3 has 17 amino acids. With V trimmed by 1 base and J by 10 bases, 13 bases remained unmatched. CDR3 in amino acids: CASSQAFLGQQTSPLHF. As DNA, the CDR3 is TGCGCCAGCAGCCAAGCATTTTTGGGACAGCAAACATCACCCCTCCACTTT.

The CDR3 nucleotides read TGTGCCAGCAGTAACGACATGAACACTGAAGCTTTCTTT. Its translation: CASSNDMNTEAFF. The genes are TRBV6-5 and TRBJ1-1; D gene uncertain. The CDR3 consists of 13 residues. V lost 5 bases and J lost 0, with 7 bases in between. CDR1 is MNHEY and CDR2 is SVGAGI in the germline V gene.

The chain links TRBV29-1 to TRBJ2-5, with D uncertain. The assigned J gene may be wrong: the sequence end matches TRBJ2-7 better. This CDR3 has 13 residues. The germline CDR1 and CDR2 sequences are SQVTM and ANQGSEA. The CDR3 DNA sequence: TGCAGCGTTGTCCCGGAAAGAAACTACGAGCAGTACTTC. As protein: CSVVPERNYEQYF.

This sequence joins TRBV27 and TRBJ1-3; TRBD1 agrees at 7 bases. Unmatched junction bases numbered 9, after V lost 7 bases and J lost 0 bases. Germline V gene data show CDR1 as MNHEY and CDR2 as SMNVEV (reference sequence). The CDR3 length is 16 residues. In nucleotides, the CDR3 is TGTGCCAGCACGATGACAGGGATGAGCTCTGGAAACACCATATATTTT. Its translation: CASTMTGMSSGNTIYF.

This chain uses TRBV20-1 with TRBJ2-4; possible D gene TRBD1, 6 bases. Per the germline V gene, CDR1 is DFQATT and CDR2 is SNEGSKA (reference sequence). The CDR3 covers 11 residues. V was cut by 8 bases and J by 8 bases, with 13 bases left in between. The CDR3 sequence: CSWDIRDIQYF. CDR3 in DNA: TGCAGTTGGGACATTAGGGACATTCAGTACTTC.

The V and J genes are TRBV7-8 and TRBJ1-3; D is unresolved. This CDR3 is 14 amino acids long. The V end was cut by 4 bases, the J end by 4 bases, with 11 bases between. The germline CDR1 and CDR2 sequences are SGHVS and FQNEAQ. The CDR3 spells CASSSPGVGNTIYF. The CDR3 DNA reads as TGTGCCAGCAGCTCGCCCGGGGTCGGAAACACCATATATTTT.